This T cell receptor (beta chain) originates from a study of vaccination effects on CD4 cells after COVID-19. Study results and caveats: In vaccinees who were healthy, merely 1 out of 255 vaccine-induced clones cross-reacted with common cold coronaviruses.

Expansion with viral peptide pools was applied to antigen-specific CD4+ T cells by the ViraFEST assay prior to sequencing. Between days 9 and 11 of culture, CD4+ T cells were separated out. The healthy vaccine recipients, who had no prior SARS-CoV-2 infection, showed negative nucleocapsid antibodies. CDR1 is SGHRS, CDR2 YFSETQ, per germline. CDR3 size: 15 residues. The V end lost 0 bases, the J end lost 3 bases, and 10 bases lay between the germline ends. Method: immunoSEQ multiplex PCR; TCRdb's copy keeps in-frame clones and lacks some. Of about 68,000 clones in the sample, about four fifths were seen once. Regarding this clone: Its specificity is unknown.

Source: CD4+ T cells from PBMCs cultured with SARS-CoV-2 spike peptides, taken before COVID-19 vaccination. The chain recombines TRBV5-1 with TRBJ1-3; D is unclear. The TCR was taken from a human donor who received a COVID-19 vaccine. CDR3: CASSLGSGFGNTIYF. The CDR3 bases are TGCGCCAGCAGCTTGGGTTCGGGGTTTGGAAACACCATATATTTT.